This T cell receptor (beta chain) was identified during a study of blood T cell repertoires in COVID-19 (dated by TCRdb to 2019 to 2021). For the wider study: Samples from collaborators originated in the United States, Italy and Spain and spanned both the acute and convalescent phases of COVID-19. The prospective study material was composed of cDNA or gDNA derived from T cells, B-cell-depleted T cells, or PBMCs. Subjects who had been exposed to COVID-19, were actively infected with it, or had recovered from it provided the deeply sampled blood TCRbeta repertoires that made up the dataset. A freely available public database, intended as a resource for researchers studying the immune response to SARS-CoV-2, is where the repertoires were released. The samples were drawn from two sources: the first 160 participants of the ongoing ImmuneRACE study, and 1,000 to 1,500 subjects contributed by 6 global collaborators. A de-identified subject ID, COVID-19 status, age in years and sex were almost always included in the sample metadata. HLA class I and class II types, where available, came from metadata supplied by the sample provider rather than from assay-based typing. Results the study describes overall, beyond this receptor: The amount of clinical and demographic metadata varied by source and participant and was provided uncurated.

The cysteine opens and the phenylalanine closes a CDR3 of 14 amino acids. Of the read, only the CDR3 DNA is kept; its 42 bases are in frame from base 1. V gives up 4 bases and J gives up 4 bases, and the segment between their germline ends measures 12 bases. As encoded in the germline V gene (reference sequence), CDR1 is SGHKS while CDR2 is YYEKEE. TCRbeta CDR3 regions were amplified from genomic DNA using the immunoSEQ Assay, a bias-controlled multiplex PCR. As for the original processing: The number of nucleated cells in each sample was estimated by amplification of reference gene primers within the assay. To quantify the absolute abundance of each unique TCRbeta CDR3 rearrangement, sequence reads were collapsed and filtered. For each sample, productive Simpson clonality was calculated as the square root of Simpson's diversity index over productive rearrangements. Sourced from immuneACCESS, this table was stored by TCRdb with only in-frame sequences that have V and J called. A share of the clones is absent; for the studies checked, an unresolved V gene accounts for under half, and the remainder has no known explanation. D and trimming come from the DNA, and the V and J calls and clone size come from that table. Counted in this sample were 220,000 or so clones; around 85% of them appeared once. 1.3% of the sample lies in the top ten.

With respect to this clone: No cognate antigen has been identified for it. Base quality data are lacking; no much larger clone is found one base away.

In the prospective study, participants were roughly 18 to 95 years old, resided in under 30 geographic areas of the United States, and were enrolled through a virtual design. In the prospective study, participants were assigned to cohorts based on the clinical history participants reported in a screening survey and a study questionnaire. In the prospective study, whole blood, serum and a nasopharyngeal or oropharyngeal swab were collected from each participant by mobile phlebotomists. Prospective study participants could optionally give additional blood draws and questionnaires over a 2-month period. Before DNA extraction, prospective study blood samples were shipped either frozen or at room temperature.

Input material: PBMCs or T cells enriched from blood (not recorded which). Recombination linked TRBV5-5 to TRBJ1-3; confidence is insufficient to name the D gene. The receptor was derived from a woman aged 35 to 49 with acute COVID-19. The DNA sequence is given as TGTGCCAGCAGCCCTAATCCTGAGGGAAACACCATATATTTT. Translated, this is CASSPNPEGNTIYF. Here the CDR3 is joined to the reference TRBV5-5 and TRBJ1-3 genes, and the full variable domain is: DAGVTQSPTHLIKTRGQQVTLRCSPISGHKSVSWYQQVLGQGPQFIFQYYEKEERGRGNFPDRFSARQFPNYSSELNVNALLLGDSALYLCASSPNPEGNTIYFGEGSWLTVV.